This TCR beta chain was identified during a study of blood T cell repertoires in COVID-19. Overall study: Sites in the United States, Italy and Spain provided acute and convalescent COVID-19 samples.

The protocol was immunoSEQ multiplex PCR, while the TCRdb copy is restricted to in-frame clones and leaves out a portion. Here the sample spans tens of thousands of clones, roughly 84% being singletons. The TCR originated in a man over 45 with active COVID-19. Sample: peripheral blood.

This chain's CDR3 is CASSPGQGMWPQHF. The CDR3 DNA is TGTGCCAGCAGCCCTGGACAGGGGATGTGGCCCCAGCATTTT. The chain employs TRBV7-2 and TRBJ1-5; 9 bases line up with TRBD1. V lost 5 bases, J lost 9 bases, and 8 bases stayed unmatched. This CDR3 has 14 residues. CDR1 and CDR2 (germline): SGHTA, FQGNSA.